The entry below describes one TCR beta chain. Its cognate antigen has yet to be identified. One end of the junction fails to match germline, which may point to a read error. This record belongs to a study of post-analysis software for immune sequencing data (dated by TCRdb to between 2014 and 2017). For the wider study: Disease courses on record covered relapsing-remitting, secondary progressive and progressive-relapsing multiple sclerosis, though some patients had no subtype annotation. The patient repertoires were compared against 11 previously published healthy control repertoires obtained from donors aged 6 to 25 years. A subset of samples was prepared in parallel using single-end sample barcoding, then pooled and co-amplified after Illumina adapter ligation. Study-wide findings and limitations: Compared with controls, multiple sclerosis patients had significantly lower normalized Chao1 diversity, a finding suggesting substantial peripheral T-cell clonal expansion. The multiple sclerosis patient group was slightly younger than the control group. Direct clustering with F measure showed strong co-clustering of samples prepared in the same batch, prompting a batch-effect correction.

To demonstrate the VDJtools post-analysis software, the study profiled TCR beta repertoires from the peripheral blood of 10 to 15 young patients with multiple sclerosis. The multiple sclerosis patients were children and adolescents ranging in age from about 6 to 16 years. Libraries were prepared through PCR. The sample was run on an Illumina HiSeq 2500. To reduce PCR and sequencing biases, unique molecular identifiers were built into the TCR beta cDNA libraries. Roughly 500,000 cDNA molecules were obtained for every 1 to 10 million input T cells, so each molecule roughly corresponded to one T cell. Patient libraries were prepared and sequenced with the same protocol used for the earlier healthy control dataset. Samples belonging to the same batch were prepared together, multiplexed and sequenced on a shared HiSeq lane. The paper's processing steps were these. Raw barcoded reads were processed with MIGEC, and single-read molecular identifier groups were discarded before consensus assembly and CDR3 extraction. Clonotype tables were post-analysed with VDJtools, and diversity was normalized by down-sampling all datasets to the smallest sample size. Repertoire overlap clustering matched CDR3 amino acid but not nucleotide sequences to correct batch-related cross-sample contamination. TCRdb redid the processing of the public reads, applying fastp at Q25 and MiXCR, and retained in-frame beta chains. Under each unique CDR3 protein, matching rows form one entry showing the most common genes and DNA. The V and J calls come from TCRdb's annotation, not from the publication. The sample table lists roughly 200,000 distinct CDR3 sequences, roughly 28% of them with a count of one. The ten largest account for approximately 3.6% of the sample.

The clonotype comes from a girl aged 2-17 years with multiple sclerosis. The material sequenced was blood.

The encoded CDR3 is CAIRPGTVNEKRFF. The nucleotides are TGTGCCATCAGACCCGGGACAGTTAATGAAAAACGGTTTTTT. Here the chain combines TRBV10-3 and TRBJ1-4; 7 central bases correspond to TRBD1. The germline V gene encodes CDR1 ENHRY and CDR2 SYGVKD. From its cysteine to its phenylalanine, the CDR3 spans 14 amino acids. Just CDR3 DNA is preserved here, 42 bases in frame from base 1.